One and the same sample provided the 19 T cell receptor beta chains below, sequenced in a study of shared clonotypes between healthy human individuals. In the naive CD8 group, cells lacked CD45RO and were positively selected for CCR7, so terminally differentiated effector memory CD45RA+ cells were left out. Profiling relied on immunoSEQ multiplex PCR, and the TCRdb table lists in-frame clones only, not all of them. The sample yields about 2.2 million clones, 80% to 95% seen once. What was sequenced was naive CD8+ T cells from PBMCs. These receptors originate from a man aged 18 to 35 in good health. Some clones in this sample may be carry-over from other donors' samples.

The CDR3 sequence: CASSMGRAEQYF. CDR3 sequence (DNA): TGTGCCAGTAGTATGGGCAGGGCAGAGCAGTACTTC. The chain recombines TRBV19 with TRBJ2-7; tentative D call: TRBD1 (5 bases). V lost 3 bases to trimming and J lost 7 bases, with 10 bases between them. The CDR3 spans 12 residues. Germline CDR1 LNHDA, CDR2 SQIVND (reference sequence).

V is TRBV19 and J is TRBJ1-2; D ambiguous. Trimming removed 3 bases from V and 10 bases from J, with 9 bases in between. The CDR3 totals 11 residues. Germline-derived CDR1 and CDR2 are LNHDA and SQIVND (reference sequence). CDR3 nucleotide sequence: TGTGCCAGTAGTATTTTGTCGTTCTACACCTTC. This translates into CASSILSFYTF.

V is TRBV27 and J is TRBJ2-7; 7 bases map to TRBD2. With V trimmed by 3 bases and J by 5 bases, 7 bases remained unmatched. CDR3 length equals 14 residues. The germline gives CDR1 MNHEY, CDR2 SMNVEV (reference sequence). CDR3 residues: CASSLAGVTDEQYF. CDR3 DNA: TGTGCCAGCAGTTTGGCGGGAGTCACGGACGAGCAGTACTTC.

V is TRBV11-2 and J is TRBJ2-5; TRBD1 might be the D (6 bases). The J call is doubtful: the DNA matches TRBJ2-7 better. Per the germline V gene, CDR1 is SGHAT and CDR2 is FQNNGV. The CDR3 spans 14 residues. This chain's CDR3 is CASTNWEGGYEQYF. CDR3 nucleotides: TGTGCCAGCACCAATTGGGAAGGGGGCTACGAGCAGTACTTC.

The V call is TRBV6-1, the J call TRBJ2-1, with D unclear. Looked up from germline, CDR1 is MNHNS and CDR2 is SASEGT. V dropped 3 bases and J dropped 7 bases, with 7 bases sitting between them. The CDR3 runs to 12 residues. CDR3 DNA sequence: TGTGCCAGCAGTGACACTGCGAATGAGCAGTTCTTC. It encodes CASSDTANEQFF.

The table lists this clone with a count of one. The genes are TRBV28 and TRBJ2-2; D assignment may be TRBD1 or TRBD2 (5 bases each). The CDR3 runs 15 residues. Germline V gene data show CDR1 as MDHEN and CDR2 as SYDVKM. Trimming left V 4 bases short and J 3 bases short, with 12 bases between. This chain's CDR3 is CASSSGAYHTGELFF. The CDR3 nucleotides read TGTGCCAGCAGTTCCGGGGCCTACCACACCGGGGAGCTGTTTTTT. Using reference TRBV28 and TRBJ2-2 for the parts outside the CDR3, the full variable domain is DVKVTQSSRYLVKRTGEKVFLECVQDMDHENMFWYRQDPGLGLRLIYFSYDVKMKEKGDIPEGYSVSREKKERFSLILESASTNQTSMYLCASSSGAYHTGELFFGEGSRLTVL.

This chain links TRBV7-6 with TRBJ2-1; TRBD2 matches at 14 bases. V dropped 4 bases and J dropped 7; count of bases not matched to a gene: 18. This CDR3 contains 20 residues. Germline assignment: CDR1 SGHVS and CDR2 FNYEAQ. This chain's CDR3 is CASSSGTSGRVSPPGNEQFF. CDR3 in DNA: TGTGCCAGCAGCTCGGGGACTAGCGGGAGAGTATCCCCACCCGGGAATGAGCAGTTCTTC. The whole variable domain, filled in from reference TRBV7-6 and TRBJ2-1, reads GAGVSQSPRYKVTKRGQDVALRCDPISGHVSLYWYRQALGQGPEFLTYFNYEAQQDKSGLPNDRFSAERPEGSISTLTIQRTEQRDSAMYRCASSSGTSGRVSPPGNEQFFGPGTRLTVL.

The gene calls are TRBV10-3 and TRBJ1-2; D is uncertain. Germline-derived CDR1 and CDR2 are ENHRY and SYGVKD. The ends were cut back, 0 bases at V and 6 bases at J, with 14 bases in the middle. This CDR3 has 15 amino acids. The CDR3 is CAISESMVGLDGYTF. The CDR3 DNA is TGTGCCATCAGTGAGTCGATGGTCGGGTTGGATGGCTACACCTTC.

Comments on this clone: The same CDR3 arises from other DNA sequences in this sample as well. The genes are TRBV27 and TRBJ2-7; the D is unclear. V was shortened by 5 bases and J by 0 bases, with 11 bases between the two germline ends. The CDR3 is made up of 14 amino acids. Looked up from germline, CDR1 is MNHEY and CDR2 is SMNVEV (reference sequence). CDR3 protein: CASSPRTGSYEQYF. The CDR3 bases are TGTGCCAGCAGTCCGAGGACGGGCTCCTACGAGCAGTACTTC.

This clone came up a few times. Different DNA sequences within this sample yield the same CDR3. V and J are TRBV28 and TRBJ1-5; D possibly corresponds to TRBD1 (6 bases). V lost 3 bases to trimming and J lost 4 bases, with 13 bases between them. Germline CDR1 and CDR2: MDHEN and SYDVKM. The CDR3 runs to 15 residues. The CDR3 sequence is CASSLYRVRNQPQHF. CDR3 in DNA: TGTGCCAGCAGTTTGTACAGGGTAAGGAATCAGCCCCAGCATTTT. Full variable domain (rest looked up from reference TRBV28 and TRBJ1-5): DVKVTQSSRYLVKRTGEKVFLECVQDMDHENMFWYRQDPGLGLRLIYFSYDVKMKEKGDIPEGYSVSREKKERFSLILESASTNQTSMYLCASSLYRVRNQPQHFGDGTRLSIL.

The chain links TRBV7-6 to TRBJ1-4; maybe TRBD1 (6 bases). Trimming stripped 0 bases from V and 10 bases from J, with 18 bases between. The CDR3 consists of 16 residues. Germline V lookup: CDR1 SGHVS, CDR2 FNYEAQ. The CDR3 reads CASSLAPNRDLAKLFF. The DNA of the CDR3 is TGTGCCAGCAGCTTAGCGCCGAACAGGGACTTGGCAAAACTGTTTTTT.

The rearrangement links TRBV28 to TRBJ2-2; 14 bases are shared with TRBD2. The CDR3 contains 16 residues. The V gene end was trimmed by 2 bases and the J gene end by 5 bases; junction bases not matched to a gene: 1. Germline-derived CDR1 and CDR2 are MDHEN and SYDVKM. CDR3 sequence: CASSLGLAGGTGELFF. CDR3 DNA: TGTGCCAGCAGTTTAGGACTAGCGGGAGGAACCGGGGAGCTGTTTTTT.

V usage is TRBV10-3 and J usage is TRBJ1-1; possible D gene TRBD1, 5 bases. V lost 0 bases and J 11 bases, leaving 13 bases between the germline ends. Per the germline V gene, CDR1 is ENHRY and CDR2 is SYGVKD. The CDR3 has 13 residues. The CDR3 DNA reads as TGTGCCATCAGTGAGTCGCTCGGGGCTGGGGCTTTCTTT. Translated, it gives CAISESLGAGAFF.

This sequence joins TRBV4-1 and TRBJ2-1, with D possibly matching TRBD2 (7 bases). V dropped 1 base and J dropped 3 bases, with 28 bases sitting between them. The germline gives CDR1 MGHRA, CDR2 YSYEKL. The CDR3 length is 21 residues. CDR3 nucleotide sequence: TGCGCCAGCAGCCAAGTCGCGGGCCCCAGCGGGATAGGGGGGAGCTACAATGAGCAGTTCTTC. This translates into CASSQVAGPSGIGGSYNEQFF.

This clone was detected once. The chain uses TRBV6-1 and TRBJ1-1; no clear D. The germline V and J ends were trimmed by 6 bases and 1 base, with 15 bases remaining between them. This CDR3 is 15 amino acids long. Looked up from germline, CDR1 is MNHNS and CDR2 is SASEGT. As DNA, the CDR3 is TGTGCCAGCAGACTTTCGGGAGGGCGGAACACTGAAGCTTTCTTT. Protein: CASRLSGGRNTEAFF.

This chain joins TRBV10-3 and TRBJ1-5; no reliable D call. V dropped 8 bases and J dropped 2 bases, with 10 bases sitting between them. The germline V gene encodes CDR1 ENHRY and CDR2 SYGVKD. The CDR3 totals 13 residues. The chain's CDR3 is CAISDLGNQPQHF. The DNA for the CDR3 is TGTGCCATCTCTGACCTGGGCAATCAGCCCCAGCATTTT.

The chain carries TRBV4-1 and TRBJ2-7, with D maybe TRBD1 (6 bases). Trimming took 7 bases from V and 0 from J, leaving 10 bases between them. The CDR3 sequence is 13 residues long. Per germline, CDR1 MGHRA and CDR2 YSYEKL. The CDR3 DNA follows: TGCGCCAGCAAGGGGGAAGGCTCCTACGAGCAGTACTTC. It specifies CASKGEGSYEQYF.

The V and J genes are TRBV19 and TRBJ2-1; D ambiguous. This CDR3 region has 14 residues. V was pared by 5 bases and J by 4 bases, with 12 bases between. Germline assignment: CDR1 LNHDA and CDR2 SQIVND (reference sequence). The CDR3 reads CASSGSDVYNEQFF. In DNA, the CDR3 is TGTGCCAGTAGTGGGTCTGACGTATACAATGAGCAGTTCTTC.

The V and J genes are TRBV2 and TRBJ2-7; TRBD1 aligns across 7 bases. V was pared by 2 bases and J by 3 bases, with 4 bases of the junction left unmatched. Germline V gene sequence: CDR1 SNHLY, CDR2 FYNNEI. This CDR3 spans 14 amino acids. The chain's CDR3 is CASSELRQGYEQYF. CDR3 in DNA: TGTGCCAGCAGTGAATTGAGACAGGGCTACGAGCAGTACTTC. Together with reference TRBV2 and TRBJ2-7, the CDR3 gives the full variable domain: EPEVTQTPSHQVTQMGQEVILRCVPISNHLYFYWYRQILGQKVEFLVSFYNNEISEKSEIFDDQFSVERPDGSNFTLKIRSTKLEDSAMYFCASSELRQGYEQYFGPGTRLTVT.